Shown below are 15 T cell receptor beta chains from a single sample sequenced in a study of identical twins. From the 5' RACE reads, TCRdb called clonotypes with MiXCR, one entry per CDR3 protein. This sample has 450,000 or so distinct CDR3 sequences, with approximately 14% found just once. In addition, the sample was reused for a study of yellow fever vaccine responses in identical twins.

Sequencing used CD4+ T cells sorted from blood. The receptors shown here come from a woman younger than 30 in good health.

This clonotype has just a few counts. The V call is TRBV19, the J call TRBJ2-1; D is uncertain. Germline lookup yields CDR1 LNHDA and CDR2 SQIVND (reference sequence). This CDR3 is built from 15 residues. V lost 3 bases to trimming and J lost 2 bases, with 11 bases between them. CDR3 residues: CASSILYPTYNEQFF. Here the CDR3 DNA reads TGTGCCAGTAGTATTCTGTACCCAACCTACAATGAGCAGTTCTTC.

This clonotype was observed at least ten times. The V gene is TRBV5-1, the J gene TRBJ2-7; no clear D. The V end was cut by 4 bases, the J end by 2 bases, with 10 bases between. Germline V lookup: CDR1 SGHRS, CDR2 YFSETQ. The CDR3 consists of 13 residues. This CDR3 is CASSLTVTYEQYF. In DNA form, the CDR3 reads TGCGCCAGCAGCCTCACTGTAACCTACGAGCAGTACTTC.

The chain links TRBV5-1 to TRBJ2-5; D not resolved. This CDR3 comprises 13 residues. Germline values: CDR1 SGHRS, CDR2 YFSETQ. V gave up 4 bases and J gave up 2 bases, with 9 bases separating them. CDR3 in DNA: TGCGCCAGCAGCCGTAACAGACAAGAGACCCAGTACTTC. Its protein is CASSRNRQETQYF.

This clonotype was seen at least ten times. V gene TRBV4-1 combines with J gene TRBJ1-2, with D perhaps TRBD1 (5 bases). The CDR3 covers 14 residues. Looked up from germline, CDR1 is MGHRA and CDR2 is YSYEKL. V gave up 0 bases and J gave up 7 bases, with 12 bases separating them. CDR3 bases: TGCGCCAGCAGCCAAGAAAGGGCCGGGGGTGGCTACACCTTC. Translating gives CASSQERAGGGYTF.

There are a few counts of this clonotype. The chain is built from TRBV7-2 and TRBJ2-6; D perhaps matches TRBD2 (6 bases). The CDR3 has 15 residues. CDR1 is SGHTA, CDR2 FQGNSA, per germline. Between the trimmed V and J ends, which lost 2 bases and 2 bases, there was a span of 7 bases. The CDR3 bases are TGTGCCAGCAGCTTAAGGAGGGCTGGGGCCAACGTCCTGACTTTC. It specifies CASSLRRAGANVLTF.

The chain uses TRBV6-2 or TRBV6-3 and TRBJ2-1; no clear D gene. This CDR3 comprises 11 residues. Germline loops: CDR1 MNHEY, CDR2 SVGEGT. V was clipped by 4 bases and J by 12 bases, with 10 bases between them. Written as DNA, the CDR3 is TGTGCCAGCAGTTTTCTAGAATCGCAGTTCTTC. The encoded protein is CASSFLESQFF.

This clonotype was found a few times. The rearrangement links TRBV10-3 to TRBJ2-1, with TRBD1 as a possible D gene (5 bases). The CDR3 is 13 amino acids. V lost 8 bases and J lost 3, with 11 bases in between. Germline-derived CDR1 and CDR2 are ENHRY and SYGVKD. Here the CDR3 reads CAIALGDYNEQFF. CDR3 nucleotides: TGTGCCATCGCGTTAGGGGACTACAATGAGCAGTTCTTC.

This clonotype came up a few times. This chain connects TRBV15 to TRBJ2-7; the match to TRBD2 covers 7 bases. The V segment lost 4 bases and the J segment 4 bases; nucleotides outside the gene matches: 7. There are 14 residues in the CDR3. Germline V gives CDR1 LNHNV, CDR2 YYDKDF (reference sequence). The DNA for the CDR3 is TGTGCCACCAGCATGGGGGGGACGGCATACGAGCAGTACTTC. Translation gives CATSMGGTAYEQYF.

The V gene is TRBV3-1, the J gene TRBJ2-1; 8 bases are a match to TRBD2. This CDR3 comprises 15 residues. Germline V lookup: CDR1 LGHDT, CDR2 YNNKEL (reference sequence). V shed 4 bases and J 7 bases; nucleotides not matched to a gene: 9. The CDR3 nucleotides are TGTGCCAGCAGCCCACCGGGACTAGTAGGTAATGAGCAGTTCTTC. Its translation is CASSPPGLVGNEQFF.

This rearrangement joins TRBV9 to TRBJ2-5, with D maybe TRBD1 (6 bases). V was cut by 0 bases and J by 0 bases, with 15 bases left in between. CDR3 length equals 17 residues. From germline, CDR1 is SGDLS and CDR2 YYNGEE. The CDR3 region has the DNA TGTGCCAGCAGCGTAGGGTTTCTGGGGACAAACCAAGAGACCCAGTACTTC. This sequence encodes CASSVGFLGTNQETQYF.

The rearrangement joins TRBV3-1 to TRBJ2-5, with 9 bases fitting TRBD1. J lost 4 bases, V lost 3 bases, and 3 bases had no gene match. Germline V CDR1 and CDR2: LGHDT, YNNKEL (reference sequence). The CDR3 consists of 14 residues. In nucleotides, the CDR3 is TGTGCCAGCAGCCAGGGACAGGGCGCAGAGACCCAGTACTTC. Encoded protein: CASSQGQGAETQYF.

This clonotype showed up just a few times. The chain couples TRBV7-9 to TRBJ2-7; 7 bases agree with TRBD2. Per germline, CDR1 SEHNR and CDR2 FQNEAQ (reference sequence). V trimming: 2 bases; J trimming: 0 bases; junction bases outside the gene matches: 4. This CDR3 region has 15 residues. The CDR3 loop is CASSLSGTTSYEQYF. The CDR3 DNA is TGTGCCAGCAGCTTATCAGGGACTACCTCCTACGAGCAGTACTTC.

This clonotype was seen a few times. The chain has TRBV5-1 and TRBJ1-6; no reliable D call. Trimming removed 7 bases from V and 10 bases from J, with 18 bases in between. In germline, CDR1 is SGHRS, CDR2 YFSETQ. This CDR3 region has 14 residues. The CDR3 region is CASGIGPESSPLHF. The CDR3 DNA sequence: TGCGCCAGCGGGATAGGGCCCGAGTCCTCACCCCTCCACTTT.

The V and J genes are TRBV12-3 or TRBV12-4 and TRBJ2-3; D unclear. This CDR3 is 12 amino acids long. Trimming removed 5 bases from V and 14 bases from J, with 17 bases in between. Here the CDR3 reads CASSATQSPGYF. For the CDR3, the DNA is TGTGCCAGCAGTGCAACTCAGTCCCCGGGGTATTTT.

The chain joins TRBV10-3 to TRBJ2-3, with 7 positions matching TRBD2. The germline CDR1 and CDR2 sequences are ENHRY and SYGVKD. This CDR3 is 16 amino acids long. V shed 4 bases, J shed 0 bases, and the junction held 7 bases outside the gene matches. The CDR3 is CAISVRSSGSTDTQYF. The DNA of the CDR3 is TGTGCCATCAGTGTCCGCTCTAGCGGAAGCACAGATACGCAGTATTTT.